A single sample gave rise to the 29 T cell receptor beta chains below, sequenced in a study of long-term antiretroviral therapy in people with HIV (dated by TCRdb to between 2021 and 2023). The immunoSEQ hsTCRB v3.0 assay was used at survey level resolution to sequence the TRB variable region. TCRdb retrieved this table from immuneACCESS and kept in-frame rearrangements only. Not all clones are present; in checked studies, unresolved V genes account for under half, and no reason is known for the remainder. This sample gives 20,000 to 30,000 clones in total; around 87% of them show up just once. The ten top clones hold roughly 4.8% of the sample. Sequences were derived from unsorted PBMCs, sampled just over 2.6 years after starting antiretroviral therapy. The receptors were sampled from a man aged 40-49 years with HIV.

A few counts support this clone. The rearrangement joins TRBV9 to TRBJ1-1, with 7 bases identical to TRBD1. The trim removed 5 bases at V and 4 bases at J, leaving 5 bases unmatched. CDR1 and CDR2 (germline): SGDLS, YYNGEE. The length of the CDR3 is 13 residues. The CDR3 sequence is CASRNRGGTEAFF. The CDR3 nucleotides are TGTGCCAGCAGGAACAGGGGAGGCACTGAAGCTTTCTTT.

The gene calls are TRBV5-5 and TRBJ1-2; D is unresolved. Trimming took 1 base from V and 7 from J, leaving 17 bases between them. The CDR3 consists of 15 residues. CDR1 is SGHKS, CDR2 YYEKEE, per germline (reference sequence). CDR3 residues: CASSLILTGGGGYTF. The CDR3 DNA reads TGTGCCAGCAGCTTGATTTTAACGGGCGGAGGTGGCTACACCTTC.

J is TRBJ2-3 and V is TRBV5-1; unclear D gene. Trimming removed 4 bases at V and 0 bases at J, with 12 bases between. This CDR3 contains 15 residues. Germline CDR1 and CDR2: SGHRS and YFSETQ. CDR3 amino acids: CASSLDRPSTDTQYF. The CDR3 DNA sequence: TGCGCCAGCAGCCTGGACCGCCCTAGCACAGATACGCAGTATTTT.

This clone was seen just once. The V and J genes are TRBV6-1 and TRBJ2-1; 10 bases fit TRBD2. The germline CDR1 and CDR2 sequences are MNHNS and SASEGT. The CDR3 loop spans 14 amino acids. Trimming cost V 8 bases and J 7 bases; bases outside gene matches: 8. The CDR3 bases are TGTGCCAGCGGCTTGAGCGGGAGGGGGAATGAGCAGTTCTTC. It codes for CASGLSGRGNEQFF.

The rearrangement uses TRBV5-1 and TRBJ2-3; 10 bases are shared with TRBD2. This CDR3 has 15 residues. V was pared by 1 base and J by 4 bases, with 3 bases of the junction left unmatched. CDR1 and CDR2 (germline): SGHRS, YFSETQ. Here the CDR3 reads CASSLTTSGADTQYF. CDR3 sequence (DNA): TGCGCCAGCAGCTTGACAACTAGCGGGGCAGATACGCAGTATTTT.

This rearrangement joins TRBV12-5 to TRBJ1-1; tentatively, D is TRBD1 (5 bases). The CDR3 loop spans 15 amino acids. V dropped 1 base and J dropped 4 bases, with 13 bases sitting between them. Germline assignment: CDR1 LGHNT and CDR2 FRNRAP. The CDR3 DNA sequence: TGTGCTAGTGGTTTGGGTGCGGGGGGAGGCACTGAAGCTTTCTTT. Its translation is CASGLGAGGGTEAFF.

The gene calls are TRBV5-1 and TRBJ2-3, with D possibly being TRBD1 or TRBD2 (5 bases each). The CDR3 runs to 15 residues. From germline, CDR1 is SGHRS and CDR2 YFSETQ. Trimming took off 4 bases at V and 1 base at J, with 13 bases between the two ends. The CDR3 spells CASSTTGGGTDTQYF. DNA for the CDR3: TGCGCCAGCAGCACGACTGGGGGTGGCACAGATACGCAGTATTTT.

This clone was recorded only once. The chain joins TRBV30 to TRBJ1-6; D unresolved. Germline CDR1 and CDR2: GTSNPN and SVGIG (reference sequence). Trimming shortened V by 0 bases and J by 4 bases, and 7 bases separated the two germline ends. The CDR3 covers 14 residues. The CDR3 DNA reads TGTGCCTGGAGTGTACAGCCTTATAATTCACCCCTCCACTTT. This codes for CAWSVQPYNSPLHF.

This clone was seen a single time. This rearrangement joins TRBV19 to TRBJ1-2; weak D call: TRBD1 (5 bases). This CDR3 region has 15 residues. Between the trimmed V and J ends, which lost 6 bases and 2 bases, there was a span of 16 bases. CDR1 and CDR2 from the germline V gene are LNHDA and SQIVND (reference sequence). The CDR3: CASSPYGGVNYGYTF. DNA for the CDR3: TGTGCCAGTAGCCCTTATGGGGGGGTCAACTATGGCTACACCTTC.

This chain uses TRBV2 with TRBJ2-2, with D perhaps TRBD1 (6 bases). V was cut by 4 bases and J by 1 base, with 7 bases left in between. The CDR3 runs to 14 residues. The germline gives CDR1 SNHLY, CDR2 FYNNEI. The CDR3 DNA sequence: TGTGCCAGCAGTGCACAGGGGAACACCGGGGAGCTGTTTTTT. Translated: CASSAQGNTGELFF.

This rearrangement joins TRBV2 to TRBJ2-1, with TRBD2 matching over 10 bases. V lost 6 bases to trimming and J lost 6 bases; unmatched junction nucleotides: 2. Germline-derived CDR1 and CDR2 are SNHLY and FYNNEI. This CDR3 has 13 residues. In nucleotides, the CDR3 is TGTGCCAGCAGGGGACTAGCGATCAATGAGCAGTTCTTC. Its translation: CASRGLAINEQFF. Based on the CDR3 plus reference TRBV2 and TRBJ2-1, the full variable domain is EPEVTQTPSHQVTQMGQEVILRCVPISNHLYFYWYRQILGQKVEFLVSFYNNEISEKSEIFDDQFSVERPDGSNFTLKIRSTKLEDSAMYFCASRGLAINEQFFGPGTRLTVL.

V is TRBV27 and J is TRBJ1-4; 7 bases match TRBD1. CDR1 MNHEY and CDR2 SMNVEV come from the germline V gene (reference sequence). V lost 5 bases to trimming and J lost 3 bases; unmatched junction nucleotides: 3. The CDR3 extends over 14 amino acids. The CDR3 is CASSGDSANEKLFF. In DNA form, the CDR3 reads TGTGCCAGCAGTGGGGACAGTGCTAATGAAAAACTGTTTTTT.

In DNA form, the CDR3 reads TGTGCCAGCAGAGACATCGGCTACACCTTC. It yields the protein CASRDIGYTF. This rearrangement joins TRBV28 to TRBJ1-2, with D unclear. The CDR3 is made up of 10 amino acids. The V gene lost 6 bases and the J gene lost 8 bases, with 7 bases spanning the gap. The germline CDR1 and CDR2 sequences are MDHEN and SYDVKM.

The rearrangement joins TRBV7-6 to TRBJ2-3; the D is unclear. CDR3 length equals 15 residues. CDR1 and CDR2 (germline): SGHVS, FNYEAQ. The V end was cut by 5 bases, the J end by 1 base, with 13 bases between. The CDR3 protein is CASSPQSQGTDTQYF. The CDR3 DNA follows: TGTGCCAGCAGCCCCCAAAGCCAGGGCACAGATACGCAGTATTTT.

The chain is built from TRBV5-1 and TRBJ1-4, with TRBD1 as a possible D gene (5 bases). CDR1 is SGHRS and CDR2 is YFSETQ in the germline V gene. V was trimmed by 3 bases and J by 6 bases, leaving 15 bases between them. The CDR3 is 15 amino acids. CDR3 loop: CASSSWDRKDEKLFF. DNA for the CDR3: TGCGCCAGCAGCTCCTGGGACCGAAAGGATGAAAAACTGTTTTTT.

The genes are TRBV5-1 and TRBJ1-1; TRBD1 aligns across 7 bases. CDR3 size: 12 residues. The J segment lost 3 bases and the V segment lost 4 bases, leaving 0 bases of the junction unmatched. Germline V gives CDR1 SGHRS, CDR2 YFSETQ. CDR3 nucleotides: TGCGCCAGCAGCACAGGGGACACTGAAGCTTTCTTT. As protein: CASSTGDTEAFF.

The gene calls are TRBV7-4 and TRBJ2-3, with D perhaps matching TRBD1 (5 bases). CDR1 and CDR2 (germline): SGHVT, SQSDAQ. V lost 4 bases and J 2 bases, leaving 16 bases between the germline ends. The length of the CDR3 is 16 residues. The CDR3 DNA reads as TGTGCCAGCAGCTCCCACTGGGGCCGTGCCACAGATACGCAGTATTTT. Translation gives CASSSHWGRATDTQYF.

V and J are TRBV19 and TRBJ2-7; weak D call: TRBD2 (6 bases). Trimming removed 6 bases from V and 3 bases from J, with 18 bases in between. Germline assignment: CDR1 LNHDA and CDR2 SQIVND (reference sequence). CDR3 length: 15 residues. The chain's CDR3 is CASSLGTASGYEQYF. The CDR3 region has the DNA TGTGCCAGTAGCCTTGGGACTGCCTCGGGCTACGAGCAGTACTTC.

This clone was counted between two and nine times. The rearrangement joins TRBV6-1 to TRBJ1-1; no reliable D call. V shed 0 bases and J shed 2 bases, with 13 bases lying between them. The germline CDR1 and CDR2 sequences are MNHNS and SASEGT. The CDR3 loop spans 16 amino acids. The CDR3 DNA reads TGTGCCAGCAGTGAAGCGCTTCAGGCAGCCAACACTGAAGCTTTCTTT. This gives the protein CASSEALQAANTEAFF.

The chain uses TRBV5-1 and TRBJ1-3; TRBD1 is a possible D gene (5 bases). The germline V and J ends were trimmed by 4 bases and 1 base, with 12 bases remaining between them. The CDR3 spans 15 residues. CDR1 is SGHRS and CDR2 is YFSETQ in the germline V gene. DNA for the CDR3: TGCGCCAGCAGCCTGGACGGGGGGTCTGGAAACACCATATATTTT. Amino acid sequence: CASSLDGGSGNTIYF.

Concerning this clone itself: At one end, the junction sequence differs from germline, possibly due to a read error. The chain joins TRBV2 to TRBJ1-4; 10 bases are a match to TRBD1. Germline lookup yields CDR1 SNHLY and CDR2 FYNNEI. The CDR3 totals 15 residues. CDR3: CASSKAGTGVEKLFF. In nucleotides, the CDR3 is TGTGCCAGCAGTAAAGCCGGGACAGGGGTCGAAAAACTGTTTTTT. Based on the CDR3 plus reference TRBV2 and TRBJ1-4, the full variable domain is EPEVTQTPSHQVTQMGQEVILRCVPISNHLYFYWYRQILGQKVEFLVSFYNNEISEKSEIFDDQFSVERPDGSNFTLKIRSTKLEDSAMYFCASSKAGTGVEKLFFGSGTQLSVL.

The rearrangement links TRBV28 to TRBJ2-1, with D possibly being TRBD1 or TRBD2 (5 bases each). Germline lookup yields CDR1 MDHEN and CDR2 SYDVKM. CDR3 size: 15 residues. Trimming took 2 bases from V and 5 from J, leaving 13 bases between them. The CDR3 loop reads CASSLQGRGNNEQFF. The CDR3 DNA is TGTGCCAGCAGTTTACAGGGTCGGGGTAACAATGAGCAGTTCTTC.

By share of the sample, this clone is medium-sized. This chain links TRBV7-8 with TRBJ1-4; D unresolved. The CDR3 covers 16 residues. Germline V gives CDR1 SGHVS, CDR2 FQNEAQ. The germline V and J ends were trimmed by 1 base and 0 bases, with 9 bases remaining between them. The CDR3 DNA reads as TGTGCCAGCAGCTTAGAGGACCTAGCAACTAATGAAAAACTGTTTTTT. The encoded protein is CASSLEDLATNEKLFF. Filled out from reference TRBV7-8 and TRBJ1-4, the complete variable domain reads GAGVSQSPRYKVAKRGQDVALRCDPISGHVSLFWYQQALGQGPEFLTYFQNEAQLDKSGLPSDRFFAERPEGSVSTLKIQRTQQEDSAVYLCASSLEDLATNEKLFFGSGTQLSVL.

This chain connects TRBV7-8 to TRBJ1-4, with 7 bases aligning to TRBD1. V lost 3 bases to trimming and J lost 8 bases; unmatched junction nucleotides: 6. Per the germline V gene, CDR1 is SGHVS and CDR2 is FQNEAQ. The CDR3 sequence is 14 residues long. CDR3 sequence: CASSFNRGGEKLFF. The CDR3 DNA reads as TGTGCCAGCAGCTTCAACAGGGGTGGGGAAAAACTGTTTTTT.

V usage is TRBV11-2 and J usage is TRBJ1-1; D gene unclear. Between the trimmed V and J ends, which lost 6 bases and 0 bases, there was a span of 14 bases. The CDR3 loop spans 15 amino acids. Germline values: CDR1 SGHAT, CDR2 FQNNGV. For the CDR3, the DNA is TGTGCCAGCAGAAGGACGGGATCCTTGAACACTGAAGCTTTCTTT. This gives the protein CASRRTGSLNTEAFF.

This chain connects TRBV18 to TRBJ2-2; 9 bases agree with TRBD1. V trimming: 4 bases; J trimming: 4 bases; junction bases outside the gene matches: 7. The CDR3 contains 16 residues. Germline assignment: CDR1 KGHSH and CDR2 LQKENI. The CDR3 loop is CASSLGQGIPTGELFF. CDR3 nucleotides: TGTGCCAGCTCACTCGGACAGGGGATTCCCACCGGGGAGCTGTTTTTT.

The chain carries TRBV11-2 and TRBJ2-1, with 10 bases aligning to TRBD2. The CDR3 is 13 amino acids. The V gene end was trimmed by 5 bases and the J gene end by 14 bases; junction bases not matched to a gene: 9. Per the germline V gene, CDR1 is SGHAT and CDR2 is FQNNGV. CDR3 amino acids: CASSPEVGTSEFF. The CDR3 nucleotides are TGTGCCAGCAGCCCCGAGGTGGGGACTAGCGAGTTCTTC.

The chain employs TRBV7-9 and TRBJ2-1; no firm D call. CDR3 size: 15 residues. CDR1 is SEHNR and CDR2 is FQNEAQ in the germline V gene (reference sequence). Deletions cut 5 bases from V and 6 bases from J, with 17 bases between. The CDR3, as DNA: TGTGCCAGCAGCGCGACTGTGCCGGCACTCAATGAGCAGTTCTTC. Protein sequence: CASSATVPALNEQFF.

The gene calls are TRBV7-9 and TRBJ1-2; TRBD1 agrees at 9 bases. This CDR3 spans 16 amino acids. J gave up 1 base and V 5 bases, and 8 bases lay outside the gene matches. Per the germline V gene, CDR1 is SEHNR and CDR2 is FQNEAQ (reference sequence). The CDR3 loop is CASSKDLGQGNYGYTF. In DNA form, the CDR3 reads TGTGCCAGCAGCAAAGACCTGGGACAGGGTAACTATGGCTACACCTTC.